This T cell receptor beta chain was documented in a study of OX40 agonist ivuxolimab in advanced cancers. Overall study: Of mixed ages from about 23 to 90 and averaging roughly 64 years, the group was about 80% male.

Trimming removed 2 bases from V and 4 bases from J; junction bases left unmatched: 13. Germline assignment: CDR1 SGHTA and CDR2 FQGNSA. The CDR3 loop spans 19 amino acids. As to this clone: As yet, its antigen is unknown.

Assay used: immunoSEQ multiplex PCR; TCRdb lists only in-frame clones, some missing. The profile shows around 50,000 clones, approximately 90% of them singletons. General study results and limits: Determination of antigen specificity was not performed for the expanded peripheral T cells.

The source is an adult with an advanced solid tumor such as melanoma, head and neck, liver or kidney cancer. The rearrangement links TRBV7-2 to TRBJ2-3, with 12 bases matching TRBD2. Sequenced material: CD4+ or CD8+ T cells sorted from blood, taken in a trial of the OX40 agonist ivuxolimab. CDR3 sequence (DNA): TGTGCCAGCAGCTTAAGAGTCACTAGCGGGGGGTCCCCCGCAGATACGCAGTATTTT. This encodes CASSLRVTSGGSPADTQYF.